Listed here are 24 T cell receptor beta chains from one sample, sequenced in a study of blood T cells in healthy people across ages. The authors ran a second PCR of roughly 7 to 11 cycles using a sample-barcoded 5' primer and a J-beta primer mix. TCRdb recomputed calls from the 5' RACE reads with MiXCR, one row per CDR3 protein. This table has about 1.5 million distinct CDR3 sequences, approximately 42% appearing once. Sequenced: blood. These receptors originate from a young woman in good health.

The table lists this clonotype with a few counts. The gene calls are TRBV7-9 and TRBJ2-7; weak D call: TRBD2 (5 bases). Germline V gene sequence: CDR1 SEHNR, CDR2 FQNEAQ (reference sequence). V lost 5 bases and J lost 3, with 14 bases in between. This CDR3 region has 14 residues. The CDR3 here is CASSPLSTSYEQYF. The CDR3 DNA is TGTGCCAGCAGCCCCCTTTCCACTAGCTACGAGCAGTACTTC. The full variable domain, in which reference TRBV7-9 and TRBJ2-7 provide the parts outside the CDR3, is DTGVSQNPRHKITKRGQNVTFRCDPISEHNRLYWYRQTLGQGPEFLTYFQNEAQLEKSRLLSDRFSAERPKGSFSTLEIQRTEQGDSAMYLCASSPLSTSYEQYFGPGTRLTVT.

This chain links TRBV14 with TRBJ1-1; D perhaps matches TRBD1 (5 bases). Germline CDR1 is SGHDN and CDR2 is FVKESK. The ends were cut back, 0 bases at V and 5 bases at J, with 10 bases in the middle. The CDR3 extends over 14 amino acids. CDR3 sequence: CASSQEGVETEAFF. CDR3 sequence (DNA): TGTGCCAGCAGCCAAGAAGGGGTAGAGACTGAAGCTTTCTTT. Based on the CDR3 plus reference TRBV14 and TRBJ1-1, the full variable domain is EAGVTQFPSHSVIEKGQTVTLRCDPISGHDNLYWYRRVMGKEIKFLLHFVKESKQDESGMPNNRFLAERTGGTYSTLKVQPAELEDSGVYFCASSQEGVETEAFFGQGTRLTVV.

The chain links TRBV4-1 to TRBJ1-4; TRBD1 aligns across 9 bases. The germline V gene encodes CDR1 MGHRA and CDR2 YSYEKL. Trimming took 0 bases from V and 6 from J; bases not matched to a gene: 5. This CDR3 is built from 16 residues. The DNA of the CDR3 is TGCGCCAGCAGCCAAGACGGAAGGACAGGGGATGAAAAACTGTTTTTT. As protein: CASSQDGRTGDEKLFF.

This clonotype was picked up a small number of times. The CDR3 sequence is CSASRTSGRDYNEQFF. The CDR3 DNA follows: TGCAGTGCTAGCAGGACTAGCGGGAGGGACTACAATGAGCAGTTCTTC. The genes are TRBV20-1 and TRBJ2-1; 15 nucleotides line up with TRBD2. The V and J ends lost 3 bases and 3 bases, in that order; junction bases with no gene match: 3. CDR1 and CDR2 (germline): DFQATT, SNEGSKA (reference sequence). This CDR3 is 16 amino acids long.

This clonotype showed up just once. The gene calls are TRBV6-2 or TRBV6-3 and TRBJ1-2; TRBD1 matches at 8 bases. The CDR3 length is 14 residues. From germline, CDR1 is MNHEY and CDR2 SVGEGT. J lost 4 bases, V lost 5 bases, and 6 bases had no gene match. In DNA, the CDR3 is TGTGCCAGCAGTGCAGGGGGCGGAGGCTATGGCTACACCTTC. The encoded protein is CASSAGGGGYGYTF.

This clonotype was seen repeatedly, ten times or more. This rearrangement joins TRBV6-5 to TRBJ1-5, with 8 positions matching TRBD1. Looked up from germline, CDR1 is MNHEY and CDR2 is SVGAGI. CDR3 length: 14 residues. After removal of 6 bases from V and 7 bases from J, the junction contained 8 bases not matched to a gene. The CDR3 DNA reads as TGTGCCAGCAGAGACAGGGGATGGGGGCAGCCCCAGCATTTT. Residues: CASRDRGWGQPQHF.

The CDR3 coding sequence is TGCAGTGCTAGAGATCCCAGTTCCTACACTGAAGCTTTCTTT. It translates to CSARDPSSYTEAFF. The chain links TRBV20-1 to TRBJ1-1; D is unclear. The CDR3 length is 14 residues. The V gene lost 0 bases and the J gene lost 3 bases, with 11 bases spanning the gap. Germline V CDR1 and CDR2: DFQATT, SNEGSKA (reference sequence).

The J gene is TRBJ1-5, the V gene TRBV20-1; 7 bases line up with TRBD1. Per the germline V gene, CDR1 is DFQATT and CDR2 is SNEGSKA (reference sequence). The V segment lost 5 bases and the J segment 7 bases; nucleotides outside the gene matches: 11. The CDR3 is made up of 14 amino acids. CDR3 region: CSARKTGERQPQHF. CDR3 in DNA: TGCAGTGCTCGAAAAACAGGGGAAAGACAGCCCCAGCATTTT.

There are a few counts of this clonotype. This chain connects TRBV10-3 to TRBJ1-6, with D maybe TRBD1 (6 bases). Trimming cost V 7 bases and J 5 bases, with 12 bases left between them. This CDR3 is built from 14 residues. The V gene's germline CDR1 is ENHRY and CDR2 SYGVKD. Written as DNA, the CDR3 is TGTGCCATCAACCCGGGACAAGATAATTCACCCCTCCACTTT. Protein: CAINPGQDNSPLHF.

The table lists this clonotype with a few counts. V is TRBV20-1 and J is TRBJ2-4; 7 nucleotides agree with TRBD2. The CDR3 runs 12 residues. The trim removed 6 bases at V and 8 bases at J, leaving 7 bases unmatched. Germline V CDR1 and CDR2: DFQATT, SNEGSKA (reference sequence). CDR3 region: CSAGGIGDIQYF. The DNA of the CDR3 is TGCAGTGCGGGGGGGATCGGGGACATTCAGTACTTC.

This chain joins TRBV7-2 and TRBJ2-1; TRBD2 agrees at 7 bases. The CDR3 length is 17 residues. V gave up 2 bases and J gave up 7 bases; unmatched junction bases: 14. Looked up from germline, CDR1 is SGHTA and CDR2 is FQGNSA. CDR3 bases: TGTGCCAGCAGCTTACATGGGGGAGGGCGGGGTTTGAATGAGCAGTTCTTC. The encoded protein is CASSLHGGGRGLNEQFF.

This clonotype was found a few times. The V call is TRBV9, the J call TRBJ2-3, with TRBD1 identical over 7 bases. Losses at the gene ends were 3 bases for V and 6 bases for J; bases not matched to a gene: 4. Germline V CDR1 and CDR2: SGDLS, YYNGEE. CDR3 size: 13 residues. The CDR3 DNA follows: TGTGCCAGCAGCGGAGGACAGGTGGATACGCAGTATTTT. Its translation is CASSGGQVDTQYF.

This CDR3 is CSASRGQVNEQYF. The CDR3 coding sequence is TGCAGTGCTAGTCGGGGACAGGTCAATGAGCAGTACTTC. The chain employs TRBV20-1 and TRBJ2-5; 8 bases align to TRBD1. V shed 3 bases, J shed 11 bases, and the junction held 11 bases outside the gene matches. Germline CDR1 reads DFQATT; CDR2 reads SNEGSKA (reference sequence). CDR3 length: 13 residues.

This clonotype turned up a few times. The V and J genes are TRBV20-1 and TRBJ1-2, with TRBD1 matching 9 bases. The V and J ends lost 0 bases and 4 bases, in that order; junction bases with no gene match: 9. CDR3 length equals 16 residues. Germline CDR1 reads DFQATT; CDR2 reads SNEGSKA (reference sequence). The CDR3 spells CSARDNPGQGFYGYTF. CDR3 sequence (DNA): TGCAGTGCTAGAGATAACCCCGGACAGGGGTTCTATGGCTACACCTTC.

For this clonotype: Sequence at one end of the junction differs from germline and may be a read error. The chain links TRBV12-3 or TRBV12-4 to TRBJ2-3; D uncertain. This CDR3 region has 10 residues. CDR3 sequence reads: CASSQDAQYF. The CDR3 coding sequence is TGTGCCAGCAGCCAAGATGCGCAGTATTTT.

In its sample, this clonotype was seen a few times. V gene TRBV6-5 combines with J gene TRBJ2-1; a possible D gene is TRBD1 (5 bases). CDR3 size: 15 residues. Germline V gives CDR1 MNHEY, CDR2 SVGAGI. V shed 2 bases and J shed 2 bases, with 10 bases lying between them. CDR3 region: CASSYRGPTYNEQFF. The CDR3 DNA follows: TGTGCCAGCAGTTACAGGGGTCCCACCTACAATGAGCAGTTCTTC.

This clonotype came up a few times. The chain combines TRBV24-1 with TRBJ2-3, with 8 bases lining up with TRBD1. The J segment lost 1 base and the V segment lost 6 bases, leaving 5 bases of the junction unmatched. CDR3 length: 15 residues. The germline V gene encodes CDR1 KGHDR and CDR2 SFDVKD. CDR3 nucleotide sequence: TGTGCCACCAGTTCGGGGACAGGCCGCACAGATACGCAGTATTTT. Translation gives CATSSGTGRTDTQYF.

J is TRBJ2-3 and V is TRBV6-6; D gene unclear. CDR1 is MNHNY and CDR2 is SVGAGI in the germline V gene (reference sequence). This CDR3 has 14 residues. Trimming removed 7 bases from V and 0 bases from J, with 11 bases in between. Written as DNA, the CDR3 is TGTGCCAGCACATCGGCCCATAGCACAGATACGCAGTATTTT. Amino acids: CASTSAHSTDTQYF.

With respect to this clonotype: This may come from a read error, since a much larger clone is one base off. V usage is TRBV12-3 or TRBV12-4 and J usage is TRBJ2-6; D gene ambiguous. V lost 4 bases and J lost 0, with 10 bases in between. The CDR3 is 16 residues long. CDR3 nucleotide sequence: TGTGCCAGCAGTTCGGATACTAACTCTGGGGCCAACGTCCTGACTTTC. It translates to CASSSDTNSGANVLTF.

The gene calls are TRBV7-9 and TRBJ2-4; D unresolved. The CDR3 loop spans 14 amino acids. Trimming left V 4 bases short and J 0 bases short, with 7 bases between. The germline CDR1 and CDR2 sequences are SEHNR and FQNEAQ (reference sequence). CDR3 sequence reads: CASSSILAKNIQYF. CDR3 nucleotide sequence: TGTGCCAGCAGCTCTATCTTAGCCAAAAACATTCAGTACTTC.

There are a few counts of this clonotype. The chain employs TRBV25-1 and TRBJ2-6; a weak D match, TRBD1 (5 bases). CDR3 size: 14 residues. The V end was cut by 8 bases, the J end by 0 bases, with 8 bases between. Germline CDR1 reads MGHDK; CDR2 reads SYGVNS. In DNA form, the CDR3 reads TGTGCCAGCGTCGACAGCTCTGGGGCCAACGTCCTGACTTTC. It is translated as CASVDSSGANVLTF.

This clonotype was seen more than once but under ten times. The chain is built from TRBV29-1 and TRBJ2-1; D not resolved. The V end lost 4 bases, the J end lost 4 bases, and 5 bases lay between the germline ends. CDR3 length: 11 residues. The V gene's germline CDR1 is SQVTM and CDR2 ANQGSEA. The CDR3 DNA reads as TGCAGCGTTGGGCTATACAATGAGCAGTTCTTC. Translating it yields CSVGLYNEQFF.

The J gene is TRBJ2-7, the V gene TRBV13; TRBD2 aligns across 10 bases. The DNA end lines up better with TRBJ2-5; the J call may be wrong. The CDR3 has 14 residues. Germline loops: CDR1 PRHDT, CDR2 FYEKMQ (reference sequence). CDR3 sequence reads: CASSSMTSGETQYF. CDR3 sequence (DNA): TGTGCCAGCAGCTCGATGACTAGCGGGGAGACCCAGTACTTC.

This clonotype occurred a few times. The genes are TRBV11-2 and TRBJ2-7, with D tentatively TRBD1 (6 bases). This CDR3 has 15 amino acids. The germline V gene encodes CDR1 SGHAT and CDR2 FQNNGV. Trimming shortened V by 5 bases and J by 2 bases, and 16 bases separated the two germline ends. This CDR3 reads CASSPGASAAYEQYF. CDR3 DNA sequence: TGTGCCAGCAGCCCAGGGGCTTCCGCAGCCTACGAGCAGTACTTC.